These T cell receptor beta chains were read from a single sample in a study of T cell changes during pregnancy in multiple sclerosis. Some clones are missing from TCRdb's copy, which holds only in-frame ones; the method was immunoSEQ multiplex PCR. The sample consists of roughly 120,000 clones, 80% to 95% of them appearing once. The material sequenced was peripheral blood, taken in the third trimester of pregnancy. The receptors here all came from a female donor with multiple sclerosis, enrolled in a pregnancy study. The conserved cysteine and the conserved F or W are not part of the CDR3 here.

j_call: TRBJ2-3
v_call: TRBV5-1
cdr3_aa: ASSLVQVTDTQY

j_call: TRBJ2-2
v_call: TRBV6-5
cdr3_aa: ASSWSQANTGELF

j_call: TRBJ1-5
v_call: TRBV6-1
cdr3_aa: ASSDQRYQPQH

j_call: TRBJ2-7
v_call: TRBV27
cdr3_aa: ASSLSDAGATHEQY

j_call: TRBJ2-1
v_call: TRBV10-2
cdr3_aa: ASRWDNIDEQF

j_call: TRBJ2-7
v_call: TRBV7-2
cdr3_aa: ASSFSAAYYEQY

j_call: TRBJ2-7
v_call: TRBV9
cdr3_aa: ASSLPGQLVFEQY

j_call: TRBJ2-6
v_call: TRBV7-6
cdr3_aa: ASSLFLSGANVLT

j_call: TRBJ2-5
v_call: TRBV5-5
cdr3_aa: ASSLGLASGIQETQY

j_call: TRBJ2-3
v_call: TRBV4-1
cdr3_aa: ASSQRRGGRSSDTQY

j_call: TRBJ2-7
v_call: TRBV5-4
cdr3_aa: ASSLEAASSYEQY

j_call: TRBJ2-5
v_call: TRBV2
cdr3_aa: ASLLDRRAAKSETQY

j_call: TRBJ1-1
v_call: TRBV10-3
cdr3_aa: AITTGGDTEAF

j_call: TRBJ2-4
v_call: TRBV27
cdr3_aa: ASTQRRGGGNIQY

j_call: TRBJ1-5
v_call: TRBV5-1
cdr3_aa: ASSVRGRFSNQPQH

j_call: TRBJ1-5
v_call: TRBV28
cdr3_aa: ASSLHQGDNQPQH

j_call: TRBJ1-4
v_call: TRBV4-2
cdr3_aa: ASSQKGQVEGEKLF

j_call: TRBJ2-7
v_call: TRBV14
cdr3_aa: ASSPTLGQGREQY

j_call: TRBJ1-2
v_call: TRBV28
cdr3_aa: AIDGGLGYT